This TCR beta chain was obtained from a study of radiotherapy plus CTLA-4 blockade in lung cancer. This CDR3 spans 13 amino acids. V was clipped by 0 bases and J by 3 bases, with 9 bases between them. CDR1 and CDR2 (germline): SQVTM, ANQGSEA. This table comes from immunoSEQ multiplex PCR, and its TCRdb copy is limited to in-frame clones, with some not included. The data contain about 78,000 clones, around nine tenths of them singletons. The clonotype was recovered from a human donor with non-small cell lung cancer who had stable disease on radiotherapy plus ipilimumab. Sequenced here: peripheral blood, sampled from a patient treated with radiotherapy plus ipilimumab. The rearrangement joins TRBV29-1 to TRBJ2-7, with D maybe TRBD1 (6 bases). The CDR3: CSVEDHRDYEQYF. The CDR3 bases are TGCAGCGTTGAAGACCACAGGGACTACGAGCAGTACTTC.